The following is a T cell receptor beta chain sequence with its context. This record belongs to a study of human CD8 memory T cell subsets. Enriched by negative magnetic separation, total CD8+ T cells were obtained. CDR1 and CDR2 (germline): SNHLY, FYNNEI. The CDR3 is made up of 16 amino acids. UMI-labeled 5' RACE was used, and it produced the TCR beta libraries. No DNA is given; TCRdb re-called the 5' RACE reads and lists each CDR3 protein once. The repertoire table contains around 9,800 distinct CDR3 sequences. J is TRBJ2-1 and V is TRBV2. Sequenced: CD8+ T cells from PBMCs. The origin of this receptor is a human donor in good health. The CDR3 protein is CASSYSGLNSYNEQFF. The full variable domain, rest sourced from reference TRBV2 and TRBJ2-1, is EPEVTQTPSHQVTQMGQEVILRCVPISNHLYFYWYRQILGQKVEFLVSFYNNEISEKSEIFDDQFSVERPDGSNFTLKIRSTKLEDSAMYFCASSYSGLNSYNEQFFGPGTRLTVL.